This T cell receptor (beta chain) appears in the sequencing data of a study of blood T cell repertoires in COVID-19. In the study overall: Whether acute or convalescent, the COVID-19 samples came from the United States, Italy and Spain. Sources were T cells, B-cell-depleted T cells, or PBMCs; the material itself was cDNA or gDNA.

This clone was seen once. Repertoires were generated with immunoSEQ multiplex PCR, while TCRdb's copy carries only in-frame clones and drops some. The sample has 35,000 to 45,000 clones; around nine tenths are singletons. The sample comprised peripheral blood. The source is a human donor in a cohort sampled during active COVID-19.

In DNA form, the CDR3 reads TGCGCCAGCAGCTTGGGGGCAGGGGGCACCTACAATGAGCAGTTCTTC. The encoded protein is CASSLGAGGTYNEQFF. V gene TRBV5-1 combines with J gene TRBJ2-1; TRBD1 matches 8 bases. CDR1 is SGHRS and CDR2 is YFSETQ in the germline V gene. Trimming removed 0 bases from V and 2 bases from J; junction bases left unmatched: 4. The CDR3 is made up of 16 amino acids.